This T cell receptor (beta chain) is drawn from a study of T cells after yellow fever vaccination. About the research overall: Preparation of the low-cell-number fractions used SMART-Seq v4 Ultra Low Input.

Generation of TCR cDNA used 5'RACE template switching (which added a universal primer site and UMIs). TCRdb recomputed calls from the 5' RACE reads with MiXCR, one row per CDR3 protein. Of some 300,000 distinct CDR3 sequences detected, approximately 8% appear once; the ten largest clones hold approximately 15%. As to this clonotype: The antigen is unknown.

Points from the study as a whole: Subsequent booster samples again held most clones from primary vaccination (less than 98% CD4, nearly 90% CD8).

The germline V and J ends were trimmed by 0 bases and 11 bases, with 13 bases remaining between them. The CDR3 contains 13 residues. The germline CDR1 and CDR2 sequences are DFQATT and SNEGSKA (reference sequence). The input for sequencing was PBMCs, taken approximately 40 days after the first yellow fever vaccination. The gene calls are TRBV20-1 and TRBJ1-4; no firm D call. The source is a man younger than 30 who received the YFV17D yellow fever vaccine. CDR3 bases: TGCAGTGCTAGAGACTTACCTTTCGGGAAACTGTTTTTT. This gives the protein CSARDLPFGKLFF.